This is a list of T cell receptor beta chains from one sample in a study of T cell responses to AZD1222 COVID-19 vaccine. This table comes from immunoSEQ multiplex PCR, and its TCRdb copy is limited to in-frame clones, with some not included. The sample includes just under 80,000 clones, more than 85% of them seen just once. The specimen comprised peripheral blood, sampled 28 days after the second AZD1222 dose. The origin of the receptors is an adult who received the AZD1222 COVID-19 vaccine. CDR3s include the opening cysteine and the closing phenylalanine or tryptophan. The order of the fields is J gene, clone size, D gene, V gene, CDR3 DNA, CDR3 protein. D genes are given only for firm matches. Clone size appears in some rows only: once, few, many, or a class for an expanded clone.

J: TRBJ2-4
size: NA
D: TRBD1
V: TRBV5-4
DNA: TGTGCCAGCAGCTCTGACAGGGGGTGGGAATACTTC
CDR3: CASSSDRGWEYF

J: TRBJ2-1
size: NA
D: TRBD2
V: TRBV3-1/TRBV3-2
DNA: TGTGCCAGCAGCCAAGATCAGGTGCGGCGGGAGGGCCATGACAATGAGCAGTTCTTC
CDR3: CASSQDQVRREGHDNEQFF

J: TRBJ1-1
size: NA
D: NA
V: TRBV7-3
DNA: TGTGCCAGCAGCTTATTGGTAAACGCTGAAGCTTTCTTT
CDR3: CASSLLVNAEAFF

J: TRBJ2-3
size: NA
D: TRBD2
V: TRBV3-1/TRBV3-2
DNA: TGTGCCAGCGCAAGGTTAGCGGGAGGGCCAGATACGCAGTATTTT
CDR3: CASARLAGGPDTQYF

J: TRBJ1-6
size: NA
D: NA
V: TRBV4-3
DNA: TGCGCCAGCAGCCAAGAGAAGGGAACGCAATCACCCCTCCACTTT
CDR3: CASSQEKGTQSPLHF

J: TRBJ1-4
size: NA
D: TRBD1
V: TRBV4-3
DNA: TGCGCCAGCAGCCAAGAAATGGGGACAGGGGAAAAACTGTTTTTT
CDR3: CASSQEMGTGEKLFF

J: TRBJ1-5
size: NA
D: NA
V: TRBV27
DNA: TGTGCCAGCAGTTTGAGTGATAGCAATCAGCCCCAGCATTTT
CDR3: CASSLSDSNQPQHF

J: TRBJ1-2
size: NA
D: NA
V: TRBV29-1
DNA: TGCAGCGCTGACAGGATCTATGGCTACACCTTC
CDR3: CSADRIYGYTF

J: TRBJ1-4
size: NA
D: NA
V: TRBV3-1/TRBV3-2
DNA: TGTGCCAGCAGCCAAGATCCTCTCCAGGGTGTTACTAATGAAAAACTGTTTTTT
CDR3: CASSQDPLQGVTNEKLFF

J: TRBJ2-5
size: NA
D: NA
V: TRBV5-1
DNA: TGCGCCAGCAGCTTGTCGGTGGGAGGGGGACCAGAGACCCAGTACTTC
CDR3: CASSLSVGGGPETQYF

J: TRBJ2-4
size: NA
D: TRBD2
V: TRBV6-1
DNA: TGTGCCAGCAGTGAATCTGGTAGCGGGGGGATCCAGTACTTC
CDR3: CASSESGSGGIQYF

J: TRBJ2-3
size: NA
D: TRBD2
V: TRBV19
DNA: TGTGCCAGTAGTATCGGTGGACTAGTCTTGACAGATACGCAGTATTTT
CDR3: CASSIGGLVLTDTQYF

J: TRBJ2-7
size: NA
D: TRBD1
V: TRBV5-1
DNA: TGCGCCAGCAGCTCCCCCGGGACAGGGTCAAAAGAGCAGTACTTC
CDR3: CASSSPGTGSKEQYF

J: TRBJ1-1
size: once
D: NA
V: TRBV6-5
DNA: TGTGCCAGCAGCCGCGGGGCAGGTAGCACTGAAGCTTTCTTT
CDR3: CASSRGAGSTEAFF

J: TRBJ2-1
size: NA
D: TRBD2
V: TRBV24-1
DNA: TGTGCCACCAGTGATTCGCTGCTAGCGGGGAACCCCTACAATGAGCAGTTCTTC
CDR3: CATSDSLLAGNPYNEQFF

J: TRBJ1-5
size: few
D: NA
V: TRBV5-1
DNA: TGCGCCAGCAGCTTGGGGGCAGGGAGTAATCAGCCCCAGCATTTT
CDR3: CASSLGAGSNQPQHF

J: TRBJ2-6
size: once
D: NA
V: TRBV4-2
DNA: TGTGCCAGCAGCCAAGTAGGAGGGCAGGCGACTTCTGGGGCCAACGTCCTGACTTTC
CDR3: CASSQVGGQATSGANVLTF

J: TRBJ1-2
size: NA
D: NA
V: TRBV28
DNA: TGTGCCAGCAGGCTTACCCGGGACGGCTATGGCTACACCTTC
CDR3: CASRLTRDGYGYTF

J: TRBJ1-3
size: NA
D: TRBD1
V: TRBV25-1
DNA: TGTGCCAGCAGTGTGACAGGGCCAGTCTCTGGAAACACCATATATTTT
CDR3: CASSVTGPVSGNTIYF

J: TRBJ2-2
size: NA
D: NA
V: TRBV9
DNA: TGTGCCAGCAGCGCCGGGACTGCGAACACCGGGGAGCTGTTTTTT
CDR3: CASSAGTANTGELFF

J: TRBJ2-4
size: NA
D: TRBD1
V: TRBV7-2
DNA: TGTGCCAGCAGCTTCCCGGGACAGCAACTAGCCAAAAACATTCAGTACTTC
CDR3: CASSFPGQQLAKNIQYF

J: TRBJ1-2
size: NA
D: NA
V: TRBV3-1/TRBV3-2
DNA: TGTGCCAGCAGCCCCTTGGGCAGGGAGTGGGACTATGGCTACACCTTC
CDR3: CASSPLGREWDYGYTF

J: TRBJ2-1
size: NA
D: NA
V: TRBV7-8
DNA: TGTGCCAGCAGCTTAGGCCCGTCGAGCGGCAATGAGCAGTTCTTC
CDR3: CASSLGPSSGNEQFF

J: TRBJ2-1
size: NA
D: NA
V: TRBV28
DNA: TGTGCCAGCAGTTTGGAGCGGAATGAGCAGTTCTTC
CDR3: CASSLERNEQFF

J: TRBJ1-4
size: NA
D: TRBD1
V: TRBV12-5
DNA: TGTGCTAGTGGTCCCCCATCTCTGACAGGGGGTAATGAAAAACTGTTTTTT
CDR3: CASGPPSLTGGNEKLFF

J: TRBJ2-5
size: NA
D: NA
V: TRBV30
DNA: TGTGCCTGGGATGGCGGACGGCAAGAGACCCAGTACTTC
CDR3: CAWDGGRQETQYF

J: TRBJ1-1
size: NA
D: NA
V: TRBV18
DNA: TGTGCCAGCTCACGGTCGGACACTGAAGCTTTCTTT
CDR3: CASSRSDTEAFF

J: TRBJ2-3
size: NA
D: TRBD1
V: TRBV7-7
DNA: TGTGCCAGCAGCTCTACCGGGACAGGCACAGATACGCAGTATTTT
CDR3: CASSSTGTGTDTQYF

J: TRBJ2-2
size: few
D: TRBD2
V: TRBV29-1
DNA: TGCAGCGCCCCAGGGGCGGGAGGCCTGAACACCGGGGAGCTGTTTTTT
CDR3: CSAPGAGGLNTGELFF

J: TRBJ1-2
size: NA
D: NA
V: TRBV29-1
DNA: TGCAGCGTTGGTGGGGGGGTGAACTATGGCTACACCTTC
CDR3: CSVGGGVNYGYTF

J: TRBJ2-3
size: once
D: TRBD1
V: TRBV24-1
DNA: TGTGCCACCAGTGATTCCGGAAGTGACAGGGGAATTGGAGATACGCAGTATTTT
CDR3: CATSDSGSDRGIGDTQYF

J: TRBJ2-1
size: NA
D: TRBD2
V: TRBV7-2
DNA: TGTGCCAGCAGCCGGACTAGTGACCACAATGAGCAGTTCTTC
CDR3: CASSRTSDHNEQFF

J: TRBJ2-1
size: NA
D: NA
V: TRBV12-3/TRBV12-4
DNA: TGTGCCAGCAGTTCTAGTGAGACGATGCAGTTCTTC
CDR3: CASSSSETMQFF

J: TRBJ2-1
size: NA
D: NA
V: TRBV27
DNA: TGTGCCAGCAGTTTGGAGGGCGGTGAGCAGTTCTTC
CDR3: CASSLEGGEQFF